The 26 T cell receptor beta chains listed next were all sequenced from one sample in a study of shared clonotypes between healthy human individuals. TCRdb's table, derived via immunoSEQ multiplex PCR, lists solely in-frame clones and lacks some. The table shows under 1,100,000 clones, with about 80% occurring only once. Sequenced input: memory CD4+ T cells sorted from blood. Subset reported: CD45RA-negative fraction. All receptors derive from a man between 18 and 29 years old in good health.

The rearrangement joins TRBV9 to TRBJ2-7, with D maybe TRBD1 (6 bases). Trimming took 6 bases from V and 3 from J, leaving 16 bases between them. Germline assignment: CDR1 SGDLS and CDR2 YYNGEE. This CDR3 is 14 amino acids long. The chain's CDR3 is CASTRGPDRYEQYF. CDR3 DNA sequence: TGTGCCAGCACCAGGGGCCCGGATCGCTACGAGCAGTACTTC. Looking up the rest from reference TRBV9 and TRBJ2-7 gives the full variable domain: DSGVTQTPKHLITATGQRVTLRCSPRSGDLSVYWYQQSLDQGLQFLIQYYNGEERAKGNILERFSAQQFPDLHSELNLSSLELGDSALYFCASTRGPDRYEQYFGPGTRLTVT.

The chain links TRBV27 to TRBJ1-6; TRBD1 is a possible D gene (5 bases). The germline CDR1 and CDR2 sequences are MNHEY and SMNVEV (reference sequence). Deletions cut 2 bases from V and 14 bases from J, with 16 bases between. This CDR3 has 14 amino acids. The CDR3 DNA is TGTGCCAGCAGTTTACTCGAGGGGCAGGGTTCCCTCCACTTT. Translated: CASSLLEGQGSLHF.

The chain combines TRBV6-1 with TRBJ1-5, with 7 bases lining up with TRBD1. From germline, CDR1 is MNHNS and CDR2 SASEGT. This CDR3 is 14 amino acids long. Here the CDR3 DNA reads TGTGCGAGCGTGAGGGGGCAGTGGAATCAGCCCCAGCATTTT. It encodes CASVRGQWNQPQHF.

The chain combines TRBV4-1 with TRBJ1-2; D is undetermined. This CDR3 spans 16 amino acids. Germline lookup yields CDR1 MGHRA and CDR2 YSYEKL. Trimming shortened V by 0 bases and J by 2 bases, and 13 bases separated the two germline ends. The CDR3 loop reads CASSQEYRVGNYGYTF. Written as DNA, the CDR3 is TGCGCCAGCAGCCAAGAATATCGGGTGGGGAACTATGGCTACACCTTC.

The chain uses TRBV29-1 and TRBJ2-1; D uncertain. Trimming took 5 bases from V and 9 from J, leaving 14 bases between them. Germline values: CDR1 SQVTM, CDR2 ANQGSEA. The CDR3 is made up of 12 amino acids. CDR3 protein: CSVQPLGSEQFF. The CDR3 DNA reads as TGCAGCGTTCAACCCCTGGGTAGTGAGCAGTTCTTC.

V gene TRBV28 combines with J gene TRBJ1-6; D is unresolved. The CDR3 is made up of 14 amino acids. With 2 bases removed from V and 7 bases from J, the gap between germline ends came to 9 bases. Germline V CDR1 and CDR2: MDHEN, SYDVKM. The CDR3 here is CASSLPAGNSPLHF. The DNA for the CDR3 is TGTGCCAGCAGTTTACCAGCGGGAAATTCACCCCTCCACTTT.

In the case of this clone: Since a much larger clone is just one base distant, this may be a read error. CDR3 sequence: CASSLGTSGNTIYF. CDR3 DNA sequence: TGTGCCAGCAGCTTAGGGACCTCTGGAAACACCATATATTTT. This chain joins TRBV7-9 and TRBJ1-3; D is ambiguous. This CDR3 comprises 14 residues. CDR1 SEHNR and CDR2 FQNEAQ come from the germline V gene (reference sequence). The V and J ends lost 1 base and 0 bases respectively, with 4 bases between them.

The chain recombines TRBV6-6 with TRBJ2-3, with D hard to call. Trimming left V 6 bases short and J 0 bases short, with 10 bases between. The CDR3 is 14 amino acids. In germline, CDR1 is MNHNY, CDR2 SVGAGI (reference sequence). The CDR3 spells CASSPPRSTDTQYF. The CDR3 DNA reads as TGTGCCAGCAGCCCCCCCCGCAGCACAGATACGCAGTATTTT.

The chain links TRBV10-3 to TRBJ1-3; D uncertain. This CDR3 has 14 amino acids. Trimming took 9 bases from V and 0 from J, leaving 12 bases between them. Germline V lookup: CDR1 ENHRY, CDR2 SYGVKD. CDR3 region: CAIGGPASGNTIYF. CDR3 in DNA: TGTGCCATAGGAGGGCCAGCCTCTGGAAACACCATATATTTT.

This clone came up a few times. The chain recombines TRBV28 with TRBJ2-7; D gene unclear. Trimming stripped 5 bases from V and 4 bases from J, with 9 bases between. This CDR3 region has 12 residues. Germline lookup yields CDR1 MDHEN and CDR2 SYDVKM. CDR3 protein: CASSPTIYEQYF. In nucleotides, the CDR3 is TGTGCCAGCAGTCCAACAATATACGAGCAGTACTTC.

In regard to this clone: This likely stems from a read error, as it lies one base from a far larger clone. Additional DNA sequences in this sample encode the identical CDR3. The chain employs TRBV13 and TRBJ2-7, with TRBD1 as a possible D gene (6 bases). Germline V gene data show CDR1 as PRHDT and CDR2 as FYEKMQ (reference sequence). The CDR3 is 13 residues long. CDR3 region: CASSRNRDNEQYF. CDR3 in DNA: TGTGCAAGCAGCAGGAACAGGGATAACGAGCAGTACTTC.

The rearrangement joins TRBV7-2 to TRBJ2-1; D might be TRBD2 (6 bases). CDR1 and CDR2 (germline): SGHTA, FQGNSA. With 5 bases removed from V and 0 bases from J, the gap between germline ends came to 23 bases. There are 19 residues in the CDR3. In DNA form, the CDR3 reads TGTGCCAGCAGCCGTATTCAAGCGGGCTCATCGAGCTCCTACAATGAGCAGTTCTTC. Amino acid sequence: CASSRIQAGSSSSYNEQFF.

The rearrangement uses TRBV5-6 and TRBJ2-1, with 8 bases fitting TRBD2. The CDR3 is made up of 16 amino acids. The J segment lost 5 bases and the V segment lost 4 bases, leaving 11 bases of the junction unmatched. Germline-derived CDR1 and CDR2 are SGHDT and YYEEEE. DNA for the CDR3: TGTGCCAGCAGCCCAAGGCCCAGCGGGAGCCACAATGAGCAGTTCTTC. Translating gives CASSPRPSGSHNEQFF.

This chain joins TRBV21-1 and TRBJ2-3; TRBD2 was called by the table and not checked on the DNA. TRBV21-1 is reported as a pseudogene. This CDR3 contains 20 residues. CDR3 residues: CASSKPERESKCTHTDTQYF. The CDR3 DNA is TGTGCCAGCAGCAAACCTGAGCGGGAGAGTAAGTGCACGCACACAGATACGCAGTATTTT.

The rearrangement uses TRBV2 and TRBJ2-5, with 8 bases lining up with TRBD2. The CDR3 covers 15 residues. Germline CDR1 SNHLY, CDR2 FYNNEI. Losses at the gene ends were 4 bases for V and 4 bases for J; bases not matched to a gene: 8. The CDR3 sequence is CASSVRRGARETQYF. CDR3 in DNA: TGTGCCAGCAGTGTCAGGCGGGGGGCGAGAGAGACCCAGTACTTC.

This clone was found a few times. Other DNA sequences in this sample translate to the same CDR3. The chain recombines TRBV6-6 with TRBJ1-6, with D perhaps TRBD1 (6 bases). The V gene's germline CDR1 is MNHNY and CDR2 SVGAGI (reference sequence). This CDR3 is 14 amino acids long. Trimming removed 3 bases from V and 7 bases from J, with 10 bases in between. The CDR3 sequence: CASSYLDRNSPLHF. The DNA for the CDR3 is TGTGCCAGCAGTTATTTGGACAGAAATTCACCCCTCCACTTT.

As concerns this clone: A much larger clone sits a single nucleotide away, making a read error possible. Other nucleotide sequences in the sample specify the same CDR3. The rearrangement links TRBV5-6 to TRBJ2-5; D unclear. The germline gives CDR1 SGHDT, CDR2 YYEEEE. The V gene lost 2 bases and the J gene lost 4 bases, with 3 bases spanning the gap. This CDR3 is built from 11 residues. CDR3 sequence reads: CASSLRETQYF. CDR3 coding DNA: TGTGCCAGCAGCTTACGAGAGACCCAGTACTTC.

The rearrangement joins TRBV9 to TRBJ2-3; 7 bases are shared with TRBD2. In germline, CDR1 is SGDLS, CDR2 YYNGEE. CDR3 size: 18 residues. V shed 4 bases, J shed 0 bases, and the junction held 14 bases outside the gene matches. The CDR3 loop is CASSLDPPTSVSTDTQYF. CDR3 nucleotides: TGTGCCAGCAGCCTCGACCCCCCAACTAGCGTCAGCACAGATACGCAGTATTTT.

This chain uses TRBV7-3 with TRBJ1-2, with D unclear. There are 13 residues in the CDR3. V shed 4 bases and J shed 4 bases, with 10 bases lying between them. Per germline, CDR1 SGHTA and CDR2 FQGTGA. Here the CDR3 reads CASSSRVSYGYTF. The CDR3 DNA follows: TGTGCCAGCAGCTCCAGAGTTTCCTATGGCTACACCTTC. Looking up the rest from reference TRBV7-3 and TRBJ1-2 gives the full variable domain: GAGVSQTPSNKVTEKGKYVELRCDPISGHTALYWYRQSLGQGPEFLIYFQGTGAADDSGLPNDRFFAVRPEGSVSTLKIQRTERGDSAVYLCASSSRVSYGYTFGSGTRLTVV.

The chain carries TRBV28 and TRBJ2-3; 8 bases are a match to TRBD2. CDR3 length equals 15 residues. J gave up 4 bases and V 2 bases, and 5 bases lay outside the gene matches. Germline CDR1 and CDR2: MDHEN and SYDVKM. CDR3: CASSLDGRASDTQYF. DNA of the CDR3: TGTGCCAGCAGTTTAGACGGGAGGGCTTCAGATACGCAGTATTTT.

The CDR3 DNA reads as TGTGCCAGCAGCGGTAGCGGGACTACCTACAATGAGCAGTTCTTC. It is translated as CASSGSGTTYNEQFF. The gene calls are TRBV9 and TRBJ2-1, with TRBD2 matching over 8 bases. This CDR3 is built from 15 residues. CDR1 and CDR2 (germline): SGDLS, YYNGEE. Trimming cost V 3 bases and J 2 bases; bases outside gene matches: 4. Complete variable domain (other parts from reference TRBV9 and TRBJ2-1): DSGVTQTPKHLITATGQRVTLRCSPRSGDLSVYWYQQSLDQGLQFLIQYYNGEERAKGNILERFSAQQFPDLHSELNLSSLELGDSALYFCASSGSGTTYNEQFFGPGTRLTVL.

V gene TRBV5-4 combines with J gene TRBJ2-5; TRBD2 aligns across 10 bases. CDR1 and CDR2 (germline): SGHNT, YYREEE (reference sequence). The CDR3 runs 15 residues. Trimming took 0 bases from V and 3 from J; bases not matched to a gene: 2. CDR3 in amino acids: CASSLASGGKETQYF. In DNA form, the CDR3 reads TGTGCCAGCAGCTTGGCTAGCGGGGGAAAAGAGACCCAGTACTTC.

Comment on this clone: Other DNA sequences in this specimen translate into the identical CDR3. The chain couples TRBV5-6 to TRBJ2-3, with unresolved D. Trimming took off 0 bases at V and 0 bases at J, with 11 bases between the two ends. This CDR3 region has 16 residues. From germline, CDR1 is SGHDT and CDR2 YYEEEE. The CDR3 nucleotides are TGTGCCAGCAGCTTGGTCGGACGATCTAGCACAGATACGCAGTATTTT. Its protein product is CASSLVGRSSTDTQYF.

This clone was observed a single time. V gene TRBV6-5 combines with J gene TRBJ2-7; TRBD1 might be the D (6 bases). Germline lookup yields CDR1 MNHEY and CDR2 SVGAGI. Deletions cut 7 bases from V and 0 bases from J, with 16 bases between. The CDR3 covers 15 residues. The CDR3 spells CASKILRDTSYEQYF. For the CDR3, the DNA is TGTGCCAGCAAAATCCTACGGGACACCTCCTACGAGCAGTACTTC.

The chain couples TRBV7-6 to TRBJ2-5; TRBD2 might be the D (6 bases). Trimming removed 5 bases at V and 1 base at J, with 11 bases between. Per the germline V gene, CDR1 is SGHVS and CDR2 is FNYEAQ. The CDR3 has 14 residues. The CDR3 DNA reads TGTGCCAGCAGCGGAGGAGGGGCCCAAGAGACCCAGTACTTC. The encoded protein is CASSGGGAQETQYF.

J is TRBJ2-7 and V is TRBV5-5, with D maybe TRBD2 (5 bases). The CDR3 sequence is 14 residues long. CDR1 is SGHKS and CDR2 is YYEKEE in the germline V gene (reference sequence). V was cut by 1 base and J by 0 bases, with 8 bases left in between. The CDR3, as DNA: TGTGCCAGCAGCTTGACGGGGAGCTCCTACGAGCAGTACTTC. It specifies CASSLTGSSYEQYF.